Below are 17 T cell receptor beta chains sequenced from a single sample in a study of shared clonotypes between healthy human individuals. TCRdb's copy holds only in-frame clones and misses some; the assay was immunoSEQ multiplex PCR. The table includes about 470,000 clones, around 75% detected once. Sequencing was performed on PBMCs. All receptors come from a woman aged 40 to 50 in good health. Some clones in this sample may be carry-over from other donors' samples.

The rearrangement links TRBV5-1 to TRBJ2-1; D is unclear. CDR3 length equals 14 residues. The germline gives CDR1 SGHRS, CDR2 YFSETQ. The ends were cut back, 0 bases at V and 5 bases at J, with 9 bases in the middle. In DNA, the CDR3 is TGCGCCAGCAGCTTGGCGAGTGGAGACAATGAGCAGTTCTTC. It yields the protein CASSLASGDNEQFF.

The chain recombines TRBV30 with TRBJ2-1; tentatively, D is TRBD1 (5 bases). Germline CDR1 reads GTSNPN; CDR2 reads SVGIG (reference sequence). This CDR3 has 16 amino acids. V lost 0 bases and J lost 2, with 14 bases in between. The CDR3 sequence is CAWSVIGVITYNEQFF. The CDR3 DNA sequence: TGTGCCTGGAGTGTTATAGGGGTCATAACCTACAATGAGCAGTTCTTC.

The CDR3 here is CASSFIRGGTNEKLFF. CDR3 coding DNA: TGCGCCAGCAGCTTCATCAGGGGTGGCACTAATGAAAAACTGTTTTTT. This chain uses TRBV5-1 with TRBJ1-4, with a weak D call TRBD1 (6 bases). CDR1 and CDR2 from the germline V gene are SGHRS and YFSETQ. Trimming removed 2 bases from V and 2 bases from J, with 13 bases in between. The CDR3 is 16 amino acids.

This chain joins TRBV28 and TRBJ2-3; weak D call: TRBD2 (6 bases). Germline CDR1 MDHEN, CDR2 SYDVKM. The CDR3 length is 16 residues. V was pared by 6 bases and J by 2 bases, with 18 bases between. CDR3 sequence: CASRPPGLPFTDTQYF. The CDR3 DNA follows: TGTGCCAGCAGGCCGCCGGGACTCCCCTTCACAGATACGCAGTATTTT.

This clone was picked up one time. The chain links TRBV5-1 to TRBJ2-7; D is undetermined. The ends were cut back, 1 base at V and 0 bases at J, with 14 bases in the middle. Germline CDR1 is SGHRS and CDR2 is YFSETQ. The CDR3 extends over 16 amino acids. CDR3 coding DNA: TGCGCCAGCAGCTTGTATCGGAGCACCGACTCCTACGAGCAGTACTTC. This encodes CASSLYRSTDSYEQYF.

This chain links TRBV5-1 with TRBJ2-7, with D tentatively TRBD2 (6 bases). The germline CDR1 and CDR2 sequences are SGHRS and YFSETQ. The ends were cut back, 0 bases at V and 2 bases at J, with 12 bases in the middle. This CDR3 is 15 amino acids long. This CDR3 is CASSLDGSAAYEQYF. The CDR3 DNA reads TGCGCCAGCAGCTTGGACGGGAGTGCGGCCTACGAGCAGTACTTC.

The chain carries TRBV9 and TRBJ2-1, with D possibly TRBD1 on 6 matching bases. The CDR3 runs to 15 residues. Between the trimmed V and J ends, which lost 3 bases and 0 bases, there was a span of 10 bases. The germline V gene encodes CDR1 SGDLS and CDR2 YYNGEE. CDR3 amino acids: CASSDRDNSYNEQFF. For the CDR3, the DNA is TGTGCCAGCAGCGACCGGGACAACTCCTACAATGAGCAGTTCTTC.

This chain links TRBV7-3 with TRBJ2-1; 13 bases agree with TRBD2. With 2 bases clipped from V and 5 bases from J, the junction kept 6 bases outside the gene matches. CDR1 and CDR2 from the germline V gene are SGHTA and FQGTGA. The length of the CDR3 is 17 residues. The CDR3 DNA follows: TGTGCCAGCAGCTTAGGGAGGACTAGCGGGAGTCACAATGAGCAGTTCTTC. Translated: CASSLGRTSGSHNEQFF.

CDR3 in amino acids: CAWSVFSAGVSEQYF. The DNA for the CDR3 is TGTGCCTGGAGTGTGTTCTCGGCGGGAGTCTCCGAGCAGTACTTC. The chain couples TRBV30 to TRBJ2-7; 7 bases match TRBD2. Germline assignment: CDR1 GTSNPN and CDR2 SVGIG (reference sequence). The CDR3 is 15 residues long. J gave up 6 bases and V 0 bases, and 11 bases lay outside the gene matches.

The chain joins TRBV9 to TRBJ2-7; D is possibly TRBD2 (6 bases). The germline V gene has CDR1 SGDLS and CDR2 YYNGEE. The V end was cut by 3 bases, the J end by 4 bases, with 11 bases between. The CDR3 spans 13 residues. The CDR3 protein is CASSAGTPYEQYF. CDR3 in DNA: TGTGCCAGCAGCGCCGGGACTCCTTACGAGCAGTACTTC.

The V gene is TRBV28, the J gene TRBJ2-2; weak D call: TRBD2 (5 bases). Germline V gene lookup returns CDR1 MDHEN and CDR2 SYDVKM. The CDR3 spans 16 residues. V lost 6 bases to trimming and J lost 4 bases, with 18 bases between them. CDR3 DNA sequence: TGTGCCAGCAGCATAATAAGTACTAGTATCACCGGGGAGCTGTTTTTT. Residues: CASSIISTSITGELFF.

This clone was observed many times. The CDR3 is CASSEPGLAGVEQFF. As DNA, the CDR3 is TGCGCCAGCAGCGAACCGGGACTAGCGGGAGTCGAGCAGTTCTTC. This rearrangement joins TRBV5-1 to TRBJ2-1, with TRBD2 identical over 14 bases. Trimming removed 4 bases from V and 10 bases from J; junction bases left unmatched: 7. The germline V gene has CDR1 SGHRS and CDR2 YFSETQ. The CDR3 consists of 15 residues.

This rearrangement joins TRBV27 to TRBJ2-1; 7 bases are shared with TRBD2. The CDR3 sequence is 14 residues long. J was trimmed by 10 bases and V by 6 bases; bases with no gene match: 12. The germline gives CDR1 MNHEY, CDR2 SMNVEV (reference sequence). The CDR3 region is CASSSTSTSWEQFF. The CDR3 DNA reads as TGTGCCAGCAGCTCAACTTCGACTAGCTGGGAGCAGTTCTTC.

The CDR3 bases are TGCGCCAGCAGTCGAGAGGTTTCGGGGCGCGATGAGCAGTTCTTC. It translates to CASSREVSGRDEQFF. The chain has TRBV5-1 and TRBJ2-1; D is tentatively TRBD1 or TRBD2 (5 bases each). The CDR3 is 15 amino acids. The germline V and J ends were trimmed by 5 bases and 8 bases, with 20 bases remaining between them. Germline CDR1 reads SGHRS; CDR2 reads YFSETQ.

The chain combines TRBV7-3 with TRBJ2-3, with D possibly matching TRBD1 (6 bases). CDR1 and CDR2 (germline): SGHTA, FQGTGA. Trimming removed 5 bases at V and 5 bases at J, with 11 bases between. The CDR3 covers 13 residues. CDR3 residues: CASSNRVIDTQYF. CDR3 sequence (DNA): TGTGCCAGCAGCAACAGGGTGATAGATACGCAGTATTTT.

The J gene is TRBJ2-7, the V gene TRBV4-3; 11 bases align to TRBD1. The V and J ends lost 3 bases and 6 bases, in that order; junction bases with no gene match: 7. This CDR3 region has 15 residues. Germline lookup yields CDR1 LGHNA and CDR2 YSLEER. CDR3 region: CASSQAGTGGTEQYF. The CDR3 DNA follows: TGCGCCAGCAGCCAGGCCGGGACAGGGGGGACCGAGCAGTACTTC.

J is TRBJ2-5 and V is TRBV27; 11 positions agree with TRBD2. Germline CDR1 reads MNHEY; CDR2 reads SMNVEV (reference sequence). V shed 6 bases and J 3 bases; nucleotides not matched to a gene: 6. CDR3 length equals 15 residues. The CDR3 coding sequence is TGTGCCAGCAGCAGACTAGCGGGGAATGAAGAGACCCAGTACTTC. Translating it yields CASSRLAGNEETQYF.